A single sample gave rise to the 24 T cell receptor beta chains below, sequenced in a study of blood T cell repertoires in COVID-19 (TCRdb year 2020). The library was obtained by the immunoSEQ multiplex PCR assay. TCRdb took over this immuneACCESS table, retaining in-frame rearrangements with V and J assigned. Such tables are incomplete; in checked studies, under half of the missing clones stem from an unresolved V gene, and the remainder is unexplained. The sample data list a few hundred thousand clones, and over 75% of these were observed just once. 0.87% of the sample lies in the top ten. Material for sequencing was peripheral blood. The receptors shown here come from a human donor with COVID-19, enrolled during active disease. The donor label of this sample is uncertain.

The chain is built from TRBV6-5 and TRBJ1-4; 8 bases fit TRBD1. Germline V gene lookup returns CDR1 MNHEY and CDR2 SVGAGI. The trim removed 7 bases at V and 6 bases at J, leaving 10 bases unmatched. This CDR3 has 15 residues. The CDR3 is CASKPRQGRDEKLFF. In DNA form, the CDR3 reads TGTGCCAGCAAACCCCGACAGGGGCGGGATGAAAAACTGTTTTTT.

This clone was recorded only once. The V and J genes are TRBV28 and TRBJ2-1; 10 nucleotides line up with TRBD1. Trimming removed 6 bases from V and 2 bases from J; junction bases left unmatched: 4. Germline CDR1 is MDHEN and CDR2 is SYDVKM. The CDR3 runs 15 residues. CDR3 region: CASSLGQGAYNEQFF. In DNA form, the CDR3 reads TGTGCCAGCAGCCTAGGACAGGGGGCCTACAATGAGCAGTTCTTC.

The CDR3 protein is CASSLVFSPTGSYNSPLHF. CDR3 in DNA: TGTGCCAGCAGCTTAGTTTTTAGCCCGACTGGGTCCTATAATTCACCCCTCCACTTT. This chain connects TRBV7-8 to TRBJ1-6, with D uncertain. The V gene lost 1 base and the J gene lost 1 base, with 17 bases spanning the gap. CDR3 size: 19 residues. CDR1 and CDR2 from the germline V gene are SGHVS and FQNEAQ.

The chain uses TRBV30 and TRBJ1-2; 12 bases fit TRBD1. The CDR3 length is 19 residues. The ends lost 2 bases at V and 2 bases at J; junction bases unmatched: 15. Looked up from germline, CDR1 is GTSNPN and CDR2 is SVGIG (reference sequence). The CDR3 sequence: CAWSPSKSMGQGANYGYTF. CDR3 sequence (DNA): TGTGCCTGGAGTCCATCCAAGAGTATGGGACAGGGGGCGAACTATGGCTACACCTTC. Full variable domain (missing parts from reference TRBV30 and TRBJ1-2): SQTIHQWPATLVQPVGSPLSLECTVEGTSNPNLYWYRQAAGRGLQLLFYSVGIGQISSEVPQNLSASRPQDRQFILSSKKLLLSDSGFYLCAWSPSKSMGQGANYGYTFGSGTRLTVV.

The V call is TRBV14, the J call TRBJ1-1; D possibly corresponds to TRBD1 (5 bases). The CDR3 runs 17 residues. Germline CDR1 is SGHDN and CDR2 is FVKESK. Trimming took off 2 bases at V and 1 base at J, with 17 bases between the two ends. The CDR3 here is CASSQTGPLRGNTEAFF. The CDR3 nucleotides read TGTGCCAGCAGCCAAACGGGTCCCCTAAGGGGGAACACTGAAGCTTTCTTT.

This chain uses TRBV5-4 with TRBJ1-3; tentatively, D is TRBD1 (5 bases). V dropped 4 bases and J dropped 0 bases, with 11 bases sitting between them. The CDR3 loop spans 15 amino acids. Germline V gene sequence: CDR1 SGHNT, CDR2 YYREEE (reference sequence). The CDR3 DNA reads TGTGCCAGCAGCCCAGACACAGGCTCTGGAAACACCATATATTTT. It translates to CASSPDTGSGNTIYF. Variable domain in full (rest from reference TRBV5-4 and TRBJ1-3): ETGVTQSPTHLIKTRGQQVTLRCSSQSGHNTVSWYQQALGQGPQFIFQYYREEENGRGNFPPRFSGLQFPNYSSELNVNALELDDSALYLCASSPDTGSGNTIYFGEGSWLTVV.

The DNA for the CDR3 is TGTGCCAGCAGTTCCAGGGACAGGGGAGGCAATGAGCAGTTCTTC. This gives the protein CASSSRDRGGNEQFF. The rearrangement joins TRBV27 to TRBJ2-1, with 10 bases identical to TRBD1. The V and J ends lost 4 bases and 6 bases, in that order; junction bases with no gene match: 6. This CDR3 is built from 15 residues. Germline loops: CDR1 MNHEY, CDR2 SMNVEV (reference sequence).

The chain uses TRBV12-3 or TRBV12-4 and TRBJ2-7; weak D call: TRBD2 (6 bases). The CDR3 is 12 amino acids. The V end was cut by 7 bases, the J end by 4 bases, with 11 bases between. The DNA of the CDR3 is TGTGCCAGCAAGACGGGACTGTACGAGCAGTACTTC. Amino acids: CASKTGLYEQYF.

The chain links TRBV28 to TRBJ2-7; tentatively, D is TRBD1 (6 bases). This CDR3 has 12 residues. V gave up 8 bases and J gave up 3 bases, with 11 bases separating them. Germline-derived CDR1 and CDR2 are MDHEN and SYDVKM. The CDR3 DNA is TGTGCCAGCCAGGGGTTAGTCTACGAGCAGTACTTC. Translation: CASQGLVYEQYF.

V is TRBV6-5 and J is TRBJ1-3, with 8 bases that match TRBD1. From germline, CDR1 is MNHEY and CDR2 SVGAGI. The CDR3 has 16 residues. V gave up 2 bases and J gave up 2 bases; unmatched junction bases: 5. CDR3 nucleotide sequence: TGTGCCAGCAGTTACAGCCCGACAGGGGCTGGAAACACCATATATTTT. Amino acid sequence: CASSYSPTGAGNTIYF.

This chain uses TRBV6-5 with TRBJ2-7; a possible D gene is TRBD2 (6 bases). Germline assignment: CDR1 MNHEY and CDR2 SVGAGI. This CDR3 is 16 amino acids long. Between the trimmed V and J ends, which lost 6 bases and 1 base, there was a span of 19 bases. The DNA of the CDR3 is TGTGCCAGCAGGTACGCTAGGGCGGGACCTTCCTACGAGCAGTACTTC. It encodes CASRYARAGPSYEQYF.

This sequence joins TRBV19 and TRBJ1-2; no definite D call. The CDR3 is 13 amino acids. Germline V gene sequence: CDR1 LNHDA, CDR2 SQIVND (reference sequence). V was shortened by 3 bases and J by 1 base, with 6 bases between the two germline ends. This CDR3 is CASSMRVNYGYTF. CDR3 sequence (DNA): TGTGCCAGTAGTATGCGGGTTAACTATGGCTACACCTTC.

J is TRBJ2-1 and V is TRBV18, with D possibly being TRBD2 (6 bases). The CDR3 sequence is 17 residues long. Trimming left V 0 bases short and J 4 bases short, with 16 bases between. CDR1 is KGHSH and CDR2 is LQKENI in the germline V gene. The CDR3 is CASSPPPVGSNYNEQFF. The CDR3 DNA reads as TGTGCCAGCTCACCACCTCCTGTCGGGAGTAATTACAATGAGCAGTTCTTC.

V gene TRBV30 combines with J gene TRBJ1-1; the match to TRBD1 covers 7 bases. Germline values: CDR1 GTSNPN, CDR2 SVGIG (reference sequence). V trimming: 0 bases; J trimming: 7 bases; junction bases outside the gene matches: 8. The CDR3 extends over 14 amino acids. The CDR3 coding sequence is TGTGCCTGGAGTGTCAGTTTAAGGGACAGTGAAGCTTTCTTT. Translating it yields CAWSVSLRDSEAFF.

The genes are TRBV9 and TRBJ1-4; 9 bases agree with TRBD1. V was pared by 3 bases and J by 7 bases, with 7 bases of the junction left unmatched. The CDR3 runs 15 residues. Per germline, CDR1 SGDLS and CDR2 YYNGEE. The CDR3 here is CASSAIPGQGEKLFF. In nucleotides, the CDR3 is TGTGCCAGCAGCGCGATACCGGGACAGGGTGAAAAACTGTTTTTT.

The rearrangement links TRBV6-6 to TRBJ2-7; no firm D call. Between the trimmed V and J ends, which lost 5 bases and 0 bases, there was a span of 8 bases. CDR3 length: 13 residues. CDR1 MNHNY and CDR2 SVGAGI come from the germline V gene (reference sequence). The CDR3 sequence is CASSIQNSYEQYF. The CDR3 DNA reads TGTGCCAGCAGTATACAGAACTCCTACGAGCAGTACTTC.

The chain employs TRBV19 and TRBJ1-4, with 9 bases fitting TRBD1. With 3 bases clipped from V and 10 bases from J, the junction kept 3 bases outside the gene matches. Germline CDR1 and CDR2: LNHDA and SQIVND (reference sequence). The CDR3 runs 13 residues. The CDR3 loop is CASSIGGQGKLFF. The CDR3 DNA is TGTGCCAGTAGTATCGGGGGACAGGGAAAACTGTTTTTT.

The chain combines TRBV29-1 with TRBJ2-1, with 8 bases matching TRBD1. CDR3 length: 13 residues. Germline-derived CDR1 and CDR2 are SQVTM and ANQGSEA. V lost 0 bases and J lost 15; bases outside the gene matches: 10. The CDR3 region is CSVEEGPGQGRFF. The CDR3 nucleotides are TGCAGCGTTGAAGAGGGGCCCGGACAGGGTAGGTTCTTC.

V usage is TRBV29-1 and J usage is TRBJ2-7; TRBD2 is a possible D gene (5 bases). The V gene lost 6 bases and the J gene lost 5 bases, with 17 bases spanning the gap. CDR1 and CDR2 from the germline V gene are SQVTM and ANQGSEA. The CDR3 length is 13 residues. The CDR3 reads CSVVDSRGNEQYF. The CDR3 coding sequence is TGCAGCGTCGTGGACTCCCGAGGGAACGAGCAGTACTTC.

This sequence joins TRBV28 and TRBJ1-5; D ambiguous. The CDR3 runs to 14 residues. Germline lookup yields CDR1 MDHEN and CDR2 SYDVKM. The germline V and J ends were trimmed by 5 bases and 6 bases, with 14 bases remaining between them. CDR3 nucleotide sequence: TGTGCCAGCAGTCCCCCGTCCGTCCCTCAGCCCCAGCATTTT. Translation: CASSPPSVPQPQHF.

The chain joins TRBV7-9 to TRBJ2-5; D possibly corresponds to TRBD1 (5 bases). The germline V gene encodes CDR1 SEHNR and CDR2 FQNEAQ (reference sequence). V lost 4 bases and J lost 4, with 10 bases in between. The CDR3 has 13 amino acids. The CDR3 sequence: CASSWTSRETQYF. CDR3 in DNA: TGTGCCAGCAGCTGGACATCCCGAGAGACCCAGTACTTC. The entire variable domain, with the rest obtained from reference TRBV7-9 and TRBJ2-5, is as follows: DTGVSQNPRHKITKRGQNVTFRCDPISEHNRLYWYRQTLGQGPEFLTYFQNEAQLEKSRLLSDRFSAERPKGSFSTLEIQRTEQGDSAMYLCASSWTSRETQYFGPGTRLLVL.

This clone occurred once. This chain connects TRBV5-4 to TRBJ1-2, with a weak D call TRBD1 (5 bases). The CDR3 extends over 14 amino acids. The germline V and J ends were trimmed by 0 bases and 10 bases, with 16 bases remaining between them. CDR1 SGHNT and CDR2 YYREEE come from the germline V gene (reference sequence). CDR3 in DNA: TGTGCCAGCAGCTTGGACAGGACCCCTCGATCCTACACCTTC. Translated: CASSLDRTPRSYTF.

The genes are TRBV19 and TRBJ1-3; no reliable D call. The CDR3 runs to 16 residues. The V end lost 0 bases, the J end lost 2 bases, and 11 bases lay between the germline ends. The germline CDR1 and CDR2 sequences are LNHDA and SQIVND (reference sequence). The CDR3 is CASSIDGGFPGNTIYF. CDR3 DNA sequence: TGTGCCAGTAGTATAGACGGAGGATTTCCTGGAAACACCATATATTTT.

This chain links TRBV7-3 with TRBJ1-1, with a possible D match to TRBD1 (5 bases). The germline V and J ends were trimmed by 5 bases and 10 bases, with 29 bases remaining between them. Germline V gives CDR1 SGHTA, CDR2 FQGTGA. The CDR3 extends over 17 amino acids. The CDR3 sequence: CASSLVPLTTRGLGAFF. The CDR3 DNA sequence: TGTGCCAGCAGCCTCGTCCCTTTGACGACAAGGGGCTTGGGAGCTTTCTTT.